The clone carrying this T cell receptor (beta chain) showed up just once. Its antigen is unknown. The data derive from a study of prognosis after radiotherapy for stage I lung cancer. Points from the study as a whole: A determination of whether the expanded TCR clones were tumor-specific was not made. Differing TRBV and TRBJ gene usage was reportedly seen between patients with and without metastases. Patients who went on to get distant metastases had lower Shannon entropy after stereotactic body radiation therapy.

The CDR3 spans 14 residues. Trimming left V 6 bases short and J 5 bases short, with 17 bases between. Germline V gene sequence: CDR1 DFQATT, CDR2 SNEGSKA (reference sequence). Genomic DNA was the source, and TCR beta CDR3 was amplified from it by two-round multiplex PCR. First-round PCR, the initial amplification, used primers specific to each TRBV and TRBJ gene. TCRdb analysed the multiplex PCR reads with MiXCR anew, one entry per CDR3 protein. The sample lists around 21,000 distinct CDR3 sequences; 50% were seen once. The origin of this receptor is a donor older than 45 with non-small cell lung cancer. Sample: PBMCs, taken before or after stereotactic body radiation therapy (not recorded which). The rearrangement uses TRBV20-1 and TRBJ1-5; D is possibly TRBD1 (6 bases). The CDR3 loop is CSAKRGDNYQPQHF. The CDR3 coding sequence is TGCAGTGCCAAGAGGGGGGACAATTATCAGCCCCAGCATTTT.